This T cell receptor beta chain was sequenced during a study of OX40 agonist ivuxolimab in advanced cancers. Study information: Ivuxolimab, an antibody that agonizes OX40 (CD134), was administered to the patients. The eligibility criteria allowed prior anti-PD-1, anti-PD-L1 or anti-CTLA-4 therapy, and 40% had some.

This CDR3 is 15 amino acids long. Looked up from germline, CDR1 is MDHEN and CDR2 is SYDVKM. V was cut by 6 bases and J by 2 bases, with 17 bases left in between. Overall study findings and caveats: Among T cells, CD8+ cells averaged more expanded clones than CD4+ cells. Blood T cells, both CD4+ and CD8+, expanded clonally by week 6 at 0.1 to 3.0 mg/kg.

TCRdb's table, derived via immunoSEQ multiplex PCR, lists solely in-frame clones and lacks some. The repertoire has tens of thousands of clones, about 82% of them found once; the top ten carry around 20%. As concerns this clone: Its antigen is not identified.

The source material was CD4+ or CD8+ T cells sorted from blood, sampled in a trial of the OX40 agonist ivuxolimab. The clonotype originates from an adult with an advanced solid tumor such as melanoma, head and neck, liver or kidney cancer. The chain is built from TRBV28 and TRBJ2-7, with TRBD1 as a possible D gene (7 bases). This chain's CDR3 is CASRGGQRSPYEQYF. Here the CDR3 DNA reads TGTGCCAGCAGGGGGGGACAGCGATCCCCCTACGAGCAGTACTTC.